Following are 10 T cell receptor beta chains from one sample sequenced in a study of a mutant IDH1 vaccine in newly diagnosed glioma. These receptors have no known antigen. This table comes from immunoSEQ multiplex PCR, and its TCRdb copy is limited to in-frame clones, with some not included. The table has approximately 79,000 clones, 85% seen once. The time point: week 23, last vaccination. One vaccine dose held 300 ug of mutant IDH1 20-mer peptide and came with topical imiquimod. Sequencing used PBMCs, obtained from a glioma patient whose treatment included an IDH1 peptide vaccine. These receptor sequences come from a woman aged 45-65 years with glioma.

This chain connects TRBV28 to TRBJ1-1; D is ambiguous. Per the germline V gene, CDR1 is MDHEN and CDR2 is SYDVKM. The germline V and J ends were trimmed by 10 bases and 0 bases, with 12 bases remaining between them. This CDR3 has 13 amino acids. The CDR3 coding sequence is TGTGCCACCGCGACAAACCTGAACACTGAAGCTTTCTTT. Encoded protein: CATATNLNTEAFF.

The J gene is TRBJ2-2, the V gene TRBV11-3; D ambiguous. The germline V and J ends were trimmed by 0 bases and 1 base, with 18 bases remaining between them. The germline V gene encodes CDR1 SGHNT and CDR2 YENEEA. CDR3 size: 19 residues. The CDR3 DNA sequence: TGTGCCAGCAGCTTAGATCGATGGCGCCCCAAGGGGAACACCGGGGAGCTGTTTTTT. This gives the protein CASSLDRWRPKGNTGELFF.

The V and J genes are TRBV10-3 and TRBJ2-1; 15 nucleotides match TRBD2. Germline V gives CDR1 ENHRY, CDR2 SYGVKD. Losses at the gene ends were 2 bases for V and 4 bases for J; bases not matched to a gene: 3. This CDR3 is built from 17 residues. As DNA, the CDR3 is TGTGCCATCAGTGAGGCGGGACTAGCGGGAGGATACAATGAGCAGTTCTTC. It translates to CAISEAGLAGGYNEQFF.

The rearrangement joins TRBV28 to TRBJ2-3, with D uncertain. This CDR3 comprises 12 residues. V lost 2 bases, J lost 10 bases, and 10 bases lay in between. CDR1 and CDR2 from the germline V gene are MDHEN and SYDVKM. As DNA, the CDR3 is TGTGCCAGCAGTTTAACCGGGTCCCCGCAGTATTTT. Encoded protein: CASSLTGSPQYF.

V is TRBV2 and J is TRBJ2-3; D is unclear. This CDR3 has 15 amino acids. Germline CDR1 is SNHLY and CDR2 is FYNNEI. V was cut by 3 bases and J by 2 bases, with 12 bases left in between. The CDR3 reads CASSDDLLSTDTQYF. The DNA for the CDR3 is TGTGCCAGCAGTGACGATCTGCTCTCCACAGATACGCAGTATTTT.

CDR3 nucleotides: TGTGCCATCACCCCCGACAGGGGAGGTCAGCCCCAGCATTTT. Translating gives CAITPDRGGQPQHF. V gene TRBV10-3 combines with J gene TRBJ1-5, with TRBD1 matching 8 bases. V shed 7 bases and J 6 bases; nucleotides not matched to a gene: 8. This CDR3 is built from 14 residues. Germline V CDR1 and CDR2: ENHRY, SYGVKD.

The chain carries TRBV7-8 and TRBJ2-7; perhaps TRBD2 as D (6 bases). Trimming pared 6 bases from V and 0 bases from J, leaving 15 bases between. Per germline, CDR1 SGHVS and CDR2 FQNEAQ. The CDR3 loop spans 15 amino acids. The CDR3 region has the DNA TGTGCCAGCAGTCTAAGTGGGAGGAGCTCCTACGAGCAGTACTTC. It specifies CASSLSGRSSYEQYF.

V gene TRBV4-1 combines with J gene TRBJ2-3; 11 positions agree with TRBD2. Germline CDR1 and CDR2: MGHRA and YSYEKL. The trim removed 5 bases at V and 5 bases at J, leaving 9 bases unmatched. The CDR3 has 16 residues. CDR3: CASSSYGTSGRDTQYF. Written as DNA, the CDR3 is TGCGCCAGCAGCTCGTACGGGACTAGCGGTCGAGATACGCAGTATTTT.

This rearrangement joins TRBV28 to TRBJ2-4; D gene uncertain. The CDR3 runs to 17 residues. V lost 1 base, J lost 3 bases, and 16 bases lay in between. Germline V CDR1 and CDR2: MDHEN, SYDVKM. CDR3 sequence reads: CASSLLVAGPGKNIQYF. CDR3 bases: TGTGCCAGCAGTTTATTGGTTGCCGGGCCCGGCAAAAACATTCAGTACTTC.

The J gene is TRBJ2-6, the V gene TRBV15; 9 bases agree with TRBD1. Trimming took 9 bases from V and 2 from J; bases not matched to a gene: 5. This CDR3 spans 15 amino acids. CDR1 and CDR2 (germline): LNHNV, YYDKDF (reference sequence). The CDR3 region has the DNA TGTGCCACGGGACAGGGCATTACTGGGGCCAACGTCCTGACTTTC. Its protein is CATGQGITGANVLTF.